Below, one T cell receptor (beta chain) is given with its context. This sample is drawn from a study of control samples from healthy donors and cancer patients. The CDR3 contains 11 residues. Trimming pared 8 bases from V and 4 bases from J, leaving 11 bases between. Germline values: CDR1 GTSNPN, CDR2 SVGIG (reference sequence). Measured with immunoSEQ multiplex PCR; TCRdb has only the in-frame clones, and not every one. The sample lists some 100,000 clones, roughly three quarters occurring once. The rearrangement uses TRBV30 and TRBJ1-2, with D unresolved. The sequenced sample was blood. The clonotype comes from a woman in her 30s in good health. The CDR3 nucleotides are TGTGCCCTAAGGAAAGGCTATGGCTACACCTTC. As protein: CALRKGYGYTF.